This TCR beta chain was sequenced in a study of shared clonotypes between healthy human individuals. Using immunoSEQ multiplex PCR, the repertoire was profiled, and TCRdb retains in-frame clones only, with some absent. This table holds 400,000 to 500,000 clones, 76% found once. All donors qualified as healthy HIV-negative adults and had experienced no recent acute infections or vaccinations. The germline gives CDR1 SGHRS, CDR2 YFSETQ. The CDR3 sequence is 17 residues long. With 4 bases removed from V and 2 bases from J, the gap between germline ends came to 21 bases. This clonotype was sampled from a woman aged 35 to 49 in good health. Some clones in this sample may be carry-over from other donors' samples. The sample taken for sequencing was PBMCs. This rearrangement joins TRBV5-1 to TRBJ2-5; possible D gene TRBD2, 7 bases. This CDR3 reads CASSPGRGEGRQETQYF. Here the CDR3 DNA reads TGCGCCAGCAGCCCAGGAAGGGGGGAGGGCCGGCAAGAGACCCAGTACTTC.